This TCR beta chain was recovered during a study of blood T cell repertoires in COVID-19. V was cut by 6 bases and J by 3 bases, with 16 bases left in between. Germline assignment: CDR1 MNHNY and CDR2 SVGAGI (reference sequence). The length of the CDR3 is 15 residues. Clones were read by immunoSEQ multiplex PCR, and TCRdb kept only the in-frame ones, dropping some. The sample shows 150,000 to 200,000 clones, 90% to 95% of them seen only once. The V call is TRBV6-6, the J call TRBJ2-3; maybe TRBD1 (7 bases). The sequenced sample was peripheral blood. This clonotype was sampled from a man aged 30 to 45 with COVID-19, enrolled during active disease. The CDR3: CASSLRAGGTDTQYF. DNA of the CDR3: TGTGCCAGCAGCCTCCGGGCAGGGGGGACAGATACGCAGTATTTT.